These 6 T cell receptor beta chains were all obtained from the same sample, sequenced in a study of blood T cell repertoires in COVID-19. TCRdb's table, derived via immunoSEQ multiplex PCR, lists solely in-frame clones and lacks some. This table holds some 370,000 clones, more than 70% found once. The sequenced sample was peripheral blood. The origin of the receptors is a man between 40 and 49 years old with acute or convalescent COVID-19.

The chain combines TRBV6-5 with TRBJ2-2; no reliable D call. Germline V gives CDR1 MNHEY, CDR2 SVGAGI. The V end lost 5 bases, the J end lost 7 bases, and 17 bases lay between the germline ends. The CDR3 contains 15 residues. CDR3 amino acids: CASSQVMGVGGELFF. The CDR3 DNA follows: TGTGCCAGCAGTCAGGTTATGGGTGTCGGCGGGGAGCTGTTTTTT.

The chain employs TRBV19 and TRBJ1-1; TRBD1 is a possible D gene (5 bases). Trimming left V 7 bases short and J 5 bases short, with 14 bases between. The CDR3 is made up of 13 amino acids. CDR1 and CDR2 (germline): LNHDA, SQIVND (reference sequence). The CDR3 loop reads CASTLQGFTEAFF. The CDR3 region has the DNA TGTGCCAGTACCCTCCAGGGTTTTACTGAAGCTTTCTTT.

This chain's CDR3 is CASSKLYTANEKLFF. CDR3 coding DNA: TGTGCCAGCAGCAAATTATATACGGCTAATGAAAAACTGTTTTTT. The chain is built from TRBV5-8 and TRBJ1-4; the D is unclear. V lost 4 bases and J 3 bases, leaving 13 bases between the germline ends. The V gene's germline CDR1 is SGHTS and CDR2 YDEGEE. The CDR3 spans 15 residues. The entire variable domain, with the rest obtained from reference TRBV5-8 and TRBJ1-4, is as follows: EAGVTQSPTHLIKTRGQQATLRCSPISGHTSVYWYQQALGLGLQFLLWYDEGEERNRGNFPPRFSGRQFPNYSSELNVNALELEDSALYLCASSKLYTANEKLFFGSGTQLSVL.

V gene TRBV24-1 combines with J gene TRBJ2-1; TRBD2 matches 13 bases. With 4 bases clipped from V and 6 bases from J, the junction kept 8 bases outside the gene matches. This CDR3 has 17 residues. Germline V gene data show CDR1 as KGHDR and CDR2 as SFDVKD. CDR3 protein: CATSDPLAGGHLNEQFF. CDR3 bases: TGTGCCACCAGTGACCCACTAGCGGGGGGGCATCTCAATGAGCAGTTCTTC.

CDR3 sequence reads: CASSERGEETQYF. In nucleotides, the CDR3 is TGTGCCAGCAGCGAGCGGGGGGAAGAGACCCAGTACTTC. V and J are TRBV12-3 or TRBV12-4 and TRBJ2-5; 9 nucleotides align to TRBD2. This CDR3 contains 13 residues. The V segment lost 6 bases and the J segment 3 bases; nucleotides outside the gene matches: 2.

The chain is built from TRBV30 and TRBJ1-1, with D possibly matching TRBD1 (5 bases). The germline V and J ends were trimmed by 5 bases and 7 bases, with 11 bases remaining between them. This CDR3 is 11 amino acids long. Germline V gene lookup returns CDR1 GTSNPN and CDR2 SVGIG (reference sequence). CDR3 protein: CAWRTGVEAFF. The CDR3 bases are TGTGCCTGGCGTACGGGGGTTGAAGCTTTCTTT. The variable domain in full, with the rest retrieved from reference TRBV30 and TRBJ1-1, is SQTIHQWPATLVQPVGSPLSLECTVEGTSNPNLYWYRQAAGRGLQLLFYSVGIGQISSEVPQNLSASRPQDRQFILSSKKLLLSDSGFYLCAWRTGVEAFFGQGTRLTVV.